Below are 27 T cell receptor beta chains sequenced from a single sample in a study of Ad26.COV2.S vaccination and SARS-CoV-2 variants (dated by TCRdb to the early 2020s). Library preparation was by the immunoSEQ multiplex PCR assay. Drawn from immuneACCESS, this table holds only the in-frame rearrangements with V and J called that TCRdb kept. Clones are partly lost; checked studies trace under half to an unresolved V gene and leave the rest unexplained. Across this sample there are 410,000 or so clones, with approximately 90% seen only once. The leading ten clones occupy 12% of the sample. The label giving this sample's treatment or condition can be read as: 15 to 20 received Ad26.COV2.S at low or high dose, single or two shots; 5 received placebo; per-sample allocation not given. Repertoires of vaccine and placebo recipients were sequenced from samples collected on day 63 after the first injection.

Sequenced material: peripheral blood, taken in a trial of Ad26.COV2.S vaccine versus placebo. The receptors were sampled from a person aged 18-60 years who received the Ad26.COV2.S COVID-19 vaccine or a placebo.

The rearrangement links TRBV5-4 to TRBJ1-2; D is ambiguous. Germline V lookup: CDR1 SGHNT, CDR2 YYREEE (reference sequence). CDR3 size: 14 residues. V was shortened by 2 bases and J by 5 bases, with 13 bases between the two germline ends. CDR3 DNA: TGTGCCAGCAGCTTCGTCAATTTACAATATGGCTACACCTTC. It translates to CASSFVNLQYGYTF.

CDR3 nucleotide sequence: TGTGCCTGGAGTGCCGGAGGGACACCCCAAGAGACCCAGTACTTC. Amino acid sequence: CAWSAGGTPQETQYF. The rearrangement joins TRBV30 to TRBJ2-5; D may match TRBD1 or TRBD2 (6 bases each). The CDR3 length is 15 residues. Germline loops: CDR1 GTSNPN, CDR2 SVGIG (reference sequence). Between the trimmed V and J ends, which lost 1 base and 1 base, there was a span of 13 bases.

The chain links TRBV7-9 to TRBJ2-5; possible D gene TRBD2, 5 bases. This CDR3 region has 17 residues. CDR1 is SEHNR and CDR2 is FQNEAQ in the germline V gene (reference sequence). Trimming shortened V by 3 bases and J by 4 bases, and 21 bases separated the two germline ends. Here the CDR3 reads CASSLLLGLAGRETQYF. CDR3 DNA: TGTGCCAGCAGCTTGCTTCTCGGGCTAGCAGGTCGAGAGACCCAGTACTTC. Supplemented by reference TRBV7-9 and TRBJ2-5, the full variable domain reads DTGVSQNPRHKITKRGQNVTFRCDPISEHNRLYWYRQTLGQGPEFLTYFQNEAQLEKSRLLSDRFSAERPKGSFSTLEIQRTEQGDSAMYLCASSLLLGLAGRETQYFGPGTRLLVL.

The chain employs TRBV19 and TRBJ1-5; D may be TRBD1 (5 bases). With 3 bases removed from V and 2 bases from J, the gap between germline ends came to 8 bases. In germline, CDR1 is LNHDA, CDR2 SQIVND (reference sequence). The length of the CDR3 is 14 residues. Here the CDR3 DNA reads TGTGCCAGTAGTATCGCCAGGGGCAATCAGCCCCAGCATTTT. It codes for CASSIARGNQPQHF.

The rearrangement joins TRBV3-1 (or the pseudogene TRBV3-2) to TRBJ1-2; D uncertain. The CDR3 extends over 13 amino acids. Germline values: CDR1 LGHDT, CDR2 YNNKEL (reference sequence). Trimming left V 1 base short and J 6 bases short, with 9 bases between. The CDR3 spells CASSQVVGNGYTF. The CDR3 DNA reads as TGTGCCAGCAGCCAAGTCGTGGGTAATGGCTACACCTTC.

The V gene is TRBV9, the J gene TRBJ2-1, with 13 bases matching TRBD2. CDR3 length: 17 residues. V lost 2 bases and J lost 2; bases outside the gene matches: 4. Germline CDR1 SGDLS, CDR2 YYNGEE. CDR3 nucleotides: TGTGCCAGCAGCGTCGGACTAGCGGGAGCCCCCTACAATGAGCAGTTCTTC. It codes for CASSVGLAGAPYNEQFF. Full variable domain (missing parts from reference TRBV9 and TRBJ2-1): DSGVTQTPKHLITATGQRVTLRCSPRSGDLSVYWYQQSLDQGLQFLIQYYNGEERAKGNILERFSAQQFPDLHSELNLSSLELGDSALYFCASSVGLAGAPYNEQFFGPGTRLTVL.

The chain carries TRBV7-2 and TRBJ2-1; D gene uncertain. V shed 2 bases and J shed 1 base, with 9 bases lying between them. The CDR3 totals 15 residues. Per germline, CDR1 SGHTA and CDR2 FQGNSA. The DNA for the CDR3 is TGTGCCAGCAGCTTATATTCGCTGTCCTACAATGAGCAGTTCTTC. It encodes CASSLYSLSYNEQFF. The whole variable domain, filled in from reference TRBV7-2 and TRBJ2-1, reads GAGVSQSPSNKVTEKGKDVELRCDPISGHTALYWYRQSLGQGLEFLIYFQGNSAPDKSGLPSDRFSAERTGGSVSTLTIQRTQQEDSAVYLCASSLYSLSYNEQFFGPGTRLTVL.

The chain employs TRBV24-1 and TRBJ2-7; D possibly uses TRBD1 or TRBD2 (5 bases each). V lost 4 bases, J lost 3 bases, and 12 bases lay in between. Germline loops: CDR1 KGHDR, CDR2 SFDVKD. This CDR3 has 14 amino acids. The CDR3 DNA is TGTGCCACCAGTGACTCTTGGGGGAACTACGAGCAGTACTTC. Amino acids: CATSDSWGNYEQYF.

The V call is TRBV19, the J call TRBJ1-6; TRBD1 is a possible D gene (6 bases). CDR1 and CDR2 (germline): LNHDA, SQIVND (reference sequence). V lost 6 bases and J 5 bases, leaving 14 bases between the germline ends. CDR3 length equals 15 residues. The CDR3 is CASSIGGIDNSPLHF. The CDR3 nucleotides read TGTGCCAGTAGCATCGGGGGCATTGATAATTCACCCCTCCACTTT.

This rearrangement joins TRBV7-9 to TRBJ2-5; 15 nucleotides match TRBD2. Trimming took 5 bases from V and 3 from J; bases not matched to a gene: 7. Looked up from germline, CDR1 is SEHNR and CDR2 is FQNEAQ (reference sequence). The CDR3 loop spans 17 amino acids. DNA for the CDR3: TGTGCCAGCAGCCCAGGACTAGCGGGAGGGTTTGAAGAGACCCAGTACTTC. It codes for CASSPGLAGGFEETQYF. The full variable domain, completed using reference TRBV7-9 and TRBJ2-5, is DTGVSQNPRHKITKRGQNVTFRCDPISEHNRLYWYRQTLGQGPEFLTYFQNEAQLEKSRLLSDRFSAERPKGSFSTLEIQRTEQGDSAMYLCASSPGLAGGFEETQYFGPGTRLLVL.

The chain employs TRBV7-2 and TRBJ2-3; 8 bases match TRBD2. Germline loops: CDR1 SGHTA, CDR2 FQGNSA. V was pared by 1 base and J by 2 bases, with 8 bases of the junction left unmatched. The CDR3 is made up of 17 amino acids. CDR3 DNA sequence: TGTGCCAGCAGCTTAGTTGGAGCGGGAGTGGACACAGATACGCAGTATTTT. Amino acid sequence: CASSLVGAGVDTDTQYF.

This chain uses TRBV19 with TRBJ1-2; D unclear. Germline-derived CDR1 and CDR2 are LNHDA and SQIVND (reference sequence). Trimming removed 3 bases at V and 4 bases at J, with 18 bases between. CDR3 size: 16 residues. The CDR3 DNA reads as TGTGCCAGTAGTATTAGGGCAAAGGAGGTCGGCTATGGCTACACCTTC. This sequence encodes CASSIRAKEVGYGYTF.

A single count supports this clone. The rearrangement joins TRBV7-2 to TRBJ2-7; D call uncertain. Germline V gene lookup returns CDR1 SGHTA and CDR2 FQGNSA. This CDR3 has 14 amino acids. The V end was cut by 1 base, the J end by 6 bases, with 13 bases between. The CDR3 coding sequence is TGTGCCAGCAGCTTAGAACTAAGAGCTGCCGAGCAGTACTTC. Protein product: CASSLELRAAEQYF.

J is TRBJ2-7 and V is TRBV4-1, with D perhaps TRBD1 (6 bases). CDR1 and CDR2 (germline): MGHRA, YSYEKL. CDR3 length: 14 amino acids. Trimming stripped 1 base from V and 2 bases from J, with 9 bases between. CDR3 sequence: CASSQGTVAYEQYF. CDR3 DNA: TGCGCCAGCAGCCAAGGGACAGTAGCCTACGAGCAGTACTTC.

V is TRBV7-2 and J is TRBJ2-7; the match to TRBD2 covers 8 bases. J lost 5 bases, V lost 6 bases, and 12 bases had no gene match. The germline CDR1 and CDR2 sequences are SGHTA and FQGNSA. The CDR3 has 15 amino acids. For the CDR3, the DNA is TGTGCCAGCAGGGAGTTAGCGGGACTTTCCGACGAGCAGTACTTC. This codes for CASRELAGLSDEQYF.

The chain has TRBV27 and TRBJ1-2, with D maybe TRBD1 (6 bases). CDR1 and CDR2 (germline): MNHEY, SMNVEV (reference sequence). The CDR3 extends over 16 amino acids. Trimming removed 3 bases at V and 5 bases at J, with 19 bases between. The CDR3 nucleotides are TGTGCCAGCAGTTTGGGGGCATCAACCCCCACTTATGGCTACACCTTC. Amino acid sequence: CASSLGASTPTYGYTF.

The chain combines TRBV27 with TRBJ1-1; unclear D gene. CDR1 MNHEY and CDR2 SMNVEV come from the germline V gene (reference sequence). The CDR3 runs 13 residues. The CDR3 sequence: CATGIGANTEAFF. The CDR3, as DNA: TGTGCAACCGGTATAGGAGCGAACACTGAAGCTTTCTTT.

This clone was seen a single time. The chain links TRBV7-2 to TRBJ2-5, with D possibly being TRBD1 (6 bases). CDR3 length: 14 residues. The V end was cut by 4 bases, the J end by 4 bases, with 13 bases between. Germline V CDR1 and CDR2: SGHTA, FQGNSA. Here the CDR3 reads CASSSTTGPETQYF. CDR3 in DNA: TGTGCCAGCAGCTCCACTACAGGGCCAGAGACCCAGTACTTC.

This chain connects TRBV6-1 to TRBJ2-3, with a tentative D call TRBD2 (5 bases). V was pared by 6 bases and J by 3 bases, with 22 bases between. Germline V gene data show CDR1 as MNHNS and CDR2 as SASEGT. This CDR3 is 17 amino acids long. The CDR3 region has the DNA TGTGCCAGCAGCGAAACCGGGGTGGGAGCCGGGACAGATACGCAGTATTTT. Encoded protein: CASSETGVGAGTDTQYF.

The genes are TRBV4-3 and TRBJ2-5; a possible D gene is TRBD2 (6 bases). The CDR3 loop spans 18 amino acids. The germline CDR1 and CDR2 sequences are LGHNA and YSLEER. V lost 3 bases, J lost 0 bases, and 20 bases lay in between. The CDR3: CASSQLLNGGVHQETQYF. CDR3 DNA sequence: TGCGCCAGCAGCCAGCTACTAAATGGCGGGGTTCACCAAGAGACCCAGTACTTC.

This chain joins TRBV5-1 and TRBJ1-6; TRBD1 matches at 8 bases. The CDR3 spans 14 residues. Germline CDR1 and CDR2: SGHRS and YFSETQ. V lost 4 bases, J lost 8 bases, and 5 bases stayed unmatched. CDR3 in DNA: TGCGCCAGCAGCCCCGGACAGGGAGATTCACCCCTCCACTTT. Translated, it gives CASSPGQGDSPLHF.

This chain uses TRBV21-1 with TRBJ1-1. TRBV21-1 is assigned pseudogene status. CDR3 size: 11 residues. CDR3 nucleotide sequence: TGTGCCAGCAGCAAACGCATGGAAGCTTTCTTT. Translated: CASSKRMEAFF.

V usage is TRBV5-4 and J usage is TRBJ1-1; 8 bases are a match to TRBD1. V trimming: 4 bases; J trimming: 4 bases; junction bases outside the gene matches: 6. This CDR3 contains 14 residues. Germline assignment: CDR1 SGHNT and CDR2 YYREEE (reference sequence). For the CDR3, the DNA is TGTGCCAGCAGCCTAGACAGGGGTTCCACTGAAGCTTTCTTT. As protein: CASSLDRGSTEAFF.

V gene TRBV5-4 combines with J gene TRBJ2-1; D may correspond to TRBD1 or TRBD2 (6 bases each). V lost 5 bases and J lost 5, with 20 bases in between. The CDR3 is made up of 16 amino acids. Germline-derived CDR1 and CDR2 are SGHNT and YYREEE (reference sequence). The chain's CDR3 is CASSRPSGRGDNEQFF. As DNA, the CDR3 is TGTGCCAGCAGTCGACCGAGCGGAAGGGGGGACAATGAGCAGTTCTTC.

This chain connects TRBV27 to TRBJ1-1; 7 bases are a match to TRBD1. Germline values: CDR1 MNHEY, CDR2 SMNVEV (reference sequence). Trimming took 8 bases from V and 4 from J; bases not matched to a gene: 16. The CDR3 spans 16 residues. The CDR3 protein is CASRLGTERFVTEAFF. CDR3 sequence (DNA): TGTGCCAGCCGCCTCGGGACAGAGAGATTCGTCACTGAAGCTTTCTTT.

The gene calls are TRBV19 and TRBJ2-5, with 8 nucleotides matching TRBD2. This CDR3 has 16 amino acids. V lost 5 bases and J lost 2; bases outside the gene matches: 10. CDR1 and CDR2 from the germline V gene are LNHDA and SQIVND (reference sequence). The DNA of the CDR3 is TGTGCCAGTAGTGGGTTCGACAGCGGGGGACAAGAGACCCAGTACTTC. This gives the protein CASSGFDSGGQETQYF. Drawing the rest from reference TRBV19 and TRBJ2-5, the complete variable domain is DGGITQSPKYLFRKEGQNVTLSCEQNLNHDAMYWYRQDPGQGLRLIYYSQIVNDFQKGDIAEGYSVSREKKESFPLTVTSAQKNPTAFYLCASSGFDSGGQETQYFGPGTRLLVL.

This sequence joins TRBV13 and TRBJ2-3; the D is unclear. From germline, CDR1 is PRHDT and CDR2 FYEKMQ (reference sequence). The CDR3 loop spans 16 amino acids. V lost 0 bases and J lost 0, with 10 bases in between. As DNA, the CDR3 is TGTGCCAGCAGCTTAGGCGTGGCGGCTAGCACAGATACGCAGTATTTT. Its translation: CASSLGVAASTDTQYF.